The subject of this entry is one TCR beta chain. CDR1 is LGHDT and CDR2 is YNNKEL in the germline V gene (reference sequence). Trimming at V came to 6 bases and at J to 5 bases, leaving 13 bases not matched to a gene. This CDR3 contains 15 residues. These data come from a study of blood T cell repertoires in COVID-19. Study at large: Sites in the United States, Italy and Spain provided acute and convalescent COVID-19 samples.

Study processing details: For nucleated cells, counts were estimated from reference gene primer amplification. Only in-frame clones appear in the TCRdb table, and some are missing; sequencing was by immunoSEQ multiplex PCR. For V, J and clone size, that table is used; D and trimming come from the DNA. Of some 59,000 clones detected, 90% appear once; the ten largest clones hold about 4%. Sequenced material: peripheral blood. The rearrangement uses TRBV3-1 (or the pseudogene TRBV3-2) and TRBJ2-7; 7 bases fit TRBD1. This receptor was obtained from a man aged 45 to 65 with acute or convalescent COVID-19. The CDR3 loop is CASRGEQGIRNEQYF. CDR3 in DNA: TGTGCCAGCAGGGGGGAACAGGGGATTAGGAACGAGCAGTACTTC.